Each of the 18 T cell receptor beta chains below was sequenced from the same sample in a study of beta chain features in type 1 diabetes. The study's findings and limits: Moderate yet significant TCRB CDR3 shortening was seen in Type 1 diabetes patients in all four CD4+ subsets.

Since all of the isolated RNA was reverse transcribed, expressed TCRB transcripts were what got sequenced. TCRdb's copy holds only in-frame clones and misses some; the assay was immunoSEQ multiplex PCR. The data show about 360,000 clones, roughly 12% seen once. These receptors are not linked to any known antigen. Sequencing input: naive CD4+ T cells from blood. Receptors were obtained from a woman in her late teens or twenties with type 1 diabetes.

The chain joins TRBV7-9 to TRBJ1-2; D possibly corresponds to TRBD1 (5 bases). V was trimmed by 2 bases and J by 6 bases, leaving 13 bases between them. The CDR3 consists of 14 residues. Germline assignment: CDR1 SEHNR and CDR2 FQNEAQ (reference sequence). The CDR3 protein is CASSLSGWGDGYTF. CDR3 bases: TGTGCCAGCAGCTTAAGTGGATGGGGGGATGGCTACACCTTC.

This clone was observed a handful of times. This chain joins TRBV5-6 and TRBJ1-5; possible D gene TRBD1, 6 bases. V dropped 0 bases and J dropped 0 bases, with 13 bases sitting between them. The CDR3 spans 17 residues. The germline V gene encodes CDR1 SGHDT and CDR2 YYEEEE. CDR3 sequence (DNA): TGTGCCAGCAGCTTGGCAGGGGCCGCGTATAGCAATCAGCCCCAGCATTTT. Amino acid sequence: CASSLAGAAYSNQPQHF.

This chain connects TRBV5-1 to TRBJ2-7; a weak D match, TRBD2 (5 bases). Germline loops: CDR1 SGHRS, CDR2 YFSETQ. Trimming stripped 4 bases from V and 0 bases from J, with 11 bases between. CDR3 length: 14 amino acids. CDR3 sequence: CASSRDGDSYEQYF. The CDR3 coding sequence is TGCGCCAGCAGCCGAGACGGGGACTCCTACGAGCAGTACTTC.

This clone showed up just a few times. The rearrangement uses TRBV27 and TRBJ2-2, with D tentatively TRBD2 (6 bases). Trimming shortened V by 10 bases and J by 4 bases, and 10 bases separated the two germline ends. The V gene's germline CDR1 is MNHEY and CDR2 SMNVEV (reference sequence). The CDR3 extends over 12 amino acids. The CDR3 DNA reads as TGTGCCACCCGGCGGGGCACCGGGGAGCTGTTTTTT. It yields the protein CATRRGTGELFF.

The chain uses TRBV14 and TRBJ1-1; D unclear. The CDR3 totals 12 residues. CDR1 is SGHDN, CDR2 FVKESK, per germline. Trimming left V 6 bases short and J 8 bases short, with 13 bases between. The CDR3 region is CASSFAGSEAFF. In nucleotides, the CDR3 is TGTGCCAGCAGTTTTGCGGGTTCCGAAGCTTTCTTT.

The chain links TRBV9 to TRBJ2-1; TRBD2 matches at 7 bases. This CDR3 is 18 amino acids long. V trimming: 4 bases; J trimming: 7 bases; junction bases outside the gene matches: 20. Germline V gives CDR1 SGDLS, CDR2 YYNGEE. The CDR3 region has the DNA TGTGCCAGCAGCCAGCGTAGTGTATGGGGGGGTAATCGGAATGAGCAGTTCTTC. Translating gives CASSQRSVWGGNRNEQFF.

The rearrangement joins TRBV7-9 to TRBJ2-2, with D perhaps TRBD2 (6 bases). Trimming shortened V by 3 bases and J by 6 bases, and 11 bases separated the two germline ends. Germline-derived CDR1 and CDR2 are SEHNR and FQNEAQ (reference sequence). The CDR3 is made up of 14 amino acids. CDR3 loop: CASSFLALSGELFF. Here the CDR3 DNA reads TGTGCCAGCAGCTTTCTAGCGTTATCCGGGGAGCTGTTTTTT.

The V call is TRBV11-3, the J call TRBJ2-3; TRBD2 might be the D (5 bases). The length of the CDR3 is 12 residues. V was cut by 8 bases and J by 5 bases, with 11 bases left in between. CDR1 and CDR2 from the germline V gene are SGHNT and YENEEA. In DNA, the CDR3 is TGTGCCAGCGGAACCGGGATAGATACGCAGTATTTT. Translated, it gives CASGTGIDTQYF.

This clone was picked up a small number of times. This chain links TRBV15 with TRBJ2-1; 8 bases align to TRBD2. Trimming removed 1 base from V and 3 bases from J; junction bases left unmatched: 2. The CDR3 runs to 15 residues. The germline V gene encodes CDR1 LNHNV and CDR2 YYDKDF (reference sequence). The DNA for the CDR3 is TGTGCCACCAGCAGAGCCGGGACTAGCTACAATGAGCAGTTCTTC. This sequence encodes CATSRAGTSYNEQFF.

This clone showed up just a few times. The V and J genes are TRBV4-2 and TRBJ2-3; TRBD2 agrees at 7 bases. CDR3 length equals 15 residues. V shed 4 bases and J 4 bases; nucleotides not matched to a gene: 8. Germline V lookup: CDR1 LGHNA, CDR2 YNFKEQ. The CDR3: CASSPGLVMADTQYF. The CDR3 nucleotides are TGTGCCAGCAGCCCCGGACTAGTCATGGCAGATACGCAGTATTTT.

As to this clone: The sample contains more than one DNA sequence encoding this CDR3. The chain has TRBV30 and TRBJ1-2; TRBD1 is a possible D gene (5 bases). Per germline, CDR1 GTSNPN and CDR2 SVGIG (reference sequence). There are 13 residues in the CDR3. The V end lost 1 base, the J end lost 5 bases, and 11 bases lay between the germline ends. The chain's CDR3 is CAWSGSGGYGYTF. CDR3 DNA: TGTGCCTGGAGTGGCTCCGGGGGGTATGGCTACACCTTC.

This clone has just a few counts. V and J are TRBV18 and TRBJ1-2; the match to TRBD1 covers 7 bases. V was pared by 4 bases and J by 8 bases, with 10 bases of the junction left unmatched. The CDR3 spans 14 residues. The germline CDR1 and CDR2 sequences are KGHSH and LQKENI. This CDR3 is CASSHSRQGQGYTF. CDR3 nucleotide sequence: TGTGCCAGCTCACATTCGCGACAGGGACAAGGCTACACCTTC.

The genes are TRBV21-1 and TRBJ2-7; the table's D call of TRBD2 was not tested on the DNA. TRBV21-1 is flagged as a pseudogene. The CDR3 spans 16 residues. CDR3 region: CASSKLPNLESYEQYF. CDR3 nucleotides: TGTGCCAGCAGCAAATTGCCCAACCTAGAGAGTTACGAGCAGTACTTC.

In its sample, this clone was seen a few times. The rearrangement joins TRBV27 to TRBJ2-1; D gene unclear. The CDR3 runs 11 residues. Germline CDR1 reads MNHEY; CDR2 reads SMNVEV (reference sequence). V lost 6 bases and J lost 9, with 9 bases in between. CDR3 sequence: CASSRGPEQFF. In nucleotides, the CDR3 is TGTGCCAGCAGCCGCGGCCCTGAGCAGTTCTTC.

This sequence joins TRBV15 and TRBJ2-1; 10 nucleotides line up with TRBD2. After removal of 5 bases from V and 9 bases from J, the junction contained 10 bases not matched to a gene. This CDR3 spans 15 amino acids. Germline values: CDR1 LNHNV, CDR2 YYDKDF (reference sequence). This CDR3 is CATSVIAGGGSEQFF. The CDR3 DNA reads TGTGCCACCAGCGTAATAGCGGGAGGAGGGAGTGAGCAGTTCTTC.

This clone has only a few counts. In nucleotides, the CDR3 is TGTGCCAGCAGGATCGGAGTTGAGCAGTACTTC. It yields the protein CASRIGVEQYF. This rearrangement joins TRBV6-6 to TRBJ2-7; no definite D call. The CDR3 is 11 amino acids. V was trimmed by 6 bases and J by 7 bases, leaving 10 bases between them. Germline V CDR1 and CDR2: MNHNY, SVGAGI (reference sequence).

This clone was picked up one time. The rearrangement links TRBV25-1 to TRBJ1-1, with no clear D. The CDR3 is 13 amino acids. V was trimmed by 2 bases and J by 2 bases, leaving 6 bases between them. Germline-derived CDR1 and CDR2 are MGHDK and SYGVNS. The CDR3 is CASSELSNTEAFF. CDR3 DNA: TGTGCCAGCAGTGAACTGAGTAACACTGAAGCTTTCTTT. Drawing the rest from reference TRBV25-1 and TRBJ1-1, the complete variable domain is EADIYQTPRYLVIGTGKKITLECSQTMGHDKMYWYQQDPGMELHLIHYSYGVNSTEKGDLSSESTVSRIRTEHFPLTLESARPSHTSQYLCASSELSNTEAFFGQGTRLTVV.

There are a few counts of this clone. The chain links TRBV6-6 to TRBJ2-7, with TRBD2 matching over 10 bases. Germline trimming cut 2 bases from V and 0 bases from J; bases unmatched to any gene: 4. The germline CDR1 and CDR2 sequences are MNHNY and SVGAGI (reference sequence). This CDR3 is 16 amino acids long. DNA for the CDR3: TGTGCCAGCAGTTACGGTAGGACTAGCGGCTCCTACGAGCAGTACTTC. Residues: CASSYGRTSGSYEQYF.